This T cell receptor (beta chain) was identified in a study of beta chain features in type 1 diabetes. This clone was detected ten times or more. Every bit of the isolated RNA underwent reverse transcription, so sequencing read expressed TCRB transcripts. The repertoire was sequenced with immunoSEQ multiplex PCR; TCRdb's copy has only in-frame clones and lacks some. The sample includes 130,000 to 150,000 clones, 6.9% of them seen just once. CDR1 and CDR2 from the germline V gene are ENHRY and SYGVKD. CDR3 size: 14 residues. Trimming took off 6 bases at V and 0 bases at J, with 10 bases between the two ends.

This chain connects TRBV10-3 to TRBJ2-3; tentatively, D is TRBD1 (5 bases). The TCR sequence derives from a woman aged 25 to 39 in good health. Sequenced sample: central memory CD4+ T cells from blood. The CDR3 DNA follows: TGTGCCATCAGGTCGACAGTTAGCACAGATACGCAGTATTTT. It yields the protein CAIRSTVSTDTQYF.